A selection of T cell receptor beta chains follows, all from one sample in a study of shared clonotypes between healthy human individuals. Using immunoSEQ multiplex PCR, the repertoire was profiled, and TCRdb retains in-frame clones only, with some absent. The repertoire holds around 1,900,000 clones, with just over 90% as singletons. The sample was naive CD8+ T cells from PBMCs. The receptors shown here come from a man younger than 35 in good health. Some clones in this sample may be carry-over from other donors' samples. The CDR3 runs from the conserved cysteine through the conserved F or W. The D gene is left open where the match is weak. Clone size is not always given. Where it is, it says once, few, many or a class for expanded clones.

NA,TRBJ2-2,TRBV4-2,NA,TGTGCCAGCAGCCAAGCGACAACAGGGCTCGGGACCGGGGAGCTGTTTTTT,CASSQATTGLGTGELFF
TRBD2,TRBJ2-7,TRBV10-2,NA,TGCGCCAGCAGAGTAGCGGGAGGCGGTGTCGAGCAGTACTTC,CASRVAGGGVEQYF
NA,TRBJ2-1,TRBV5-1,NA,TGCGCCAGCAGCTCCACGGGGTTTAGCTCCTACAATGAGCAGTTCTTC,CASSSTGFSSYNEQFF
NA,TRBJ1-2,TRBV29-1,NA,TGCAGCGTTGAGTGGCAGATCGACTATGGCTACACCTTC,CSVEWQIDYGYTF
TRBD1,TRBJ2-2,TRBV29-1,NA,TGCAGCGCCGAACCGAGGGACAGGAGGACCGGGGAGCTGTTTTTT,CSAEPRDRRTGELFF
NA,TRBJ2-2,TRBV9,NA,TGTGCCAGCAGCGCGACTCCGGGACGGGCAAACACCGGGGAGCTGTTTTTT,CASSATPGRANTGELFF
NA,TRBJ1-3,TRBV7-9,NA,TGTGCCAGCAGCTTAGCGCTCCGAGGAAACACCATATATTTT,CASSLALRGNTIYF
NA,TRBJ2-3,TRBV9,NA,TGTGCCAGCAGCGTTTCCGGGAGTTTGTCAGATACGCAGTATTTT,CASSVSGSLSDTQYF
TRBD1,TRBJ2-2,TRBV27,NA,TGTGCCAGCAGTTTATTACAGATCACAGGGGACACCGGGGAGCTGTTTTTT,CASSLLQITGDTGELFF
NA,TRBJ1-1,TRBV7-2,NA,TGTGCCAGCAGCTTTGTCACCTTGAACACTGAAGCTTTCTTT,CASSFVTLNTEAFF
NA,TRBJ1-1,TRBV2,NA,TGTGCCAGCAAGCAGGGTAGGACTGAAGCTTTCTTT,CASKQGRTEAFF
NA,TRBJ1-1,TRBV9,NA,TGTGCCAGCAGCGTAGGATCGGACCCCACTGAAGCTTTCTTT,CASSVGSDPTEAFF
NA,TRBJ2-2,TRBV27,NA,TGTGCCAGCAGTTCAGGGCCGAACACCGGGGAGCTGTTTTTT,CASSSGPNTGELFF
TRBD1,TRBJ1-4,TRBV2,NA,TGTGCCAGCAGTGAAGACAGGGGTAGTGAAAAACTGTTTTTT,CASSEDRGSEKLFF
NA,TRBJ1-1,TRBV27,NA,TGTGCCAGCAGTTCCCCCACAGGGTTTAACACTGAAGCTTTCTTT,CASSSPTGFNTEAFF
NA,TRBJ2-3,TRBV28,NA,TGTGCCAGCCTAGGGCTCATCCACACAGATACGCAGTATTTT,CASLGLIHTDTQYF
NA,TRBJ2-7,TRBV5-1,NA,TGCGCCAGCAGCCCCAGCCCGACGGGTAGAGTCTACGAGCAGTACTTC,CASSPSPTGRVYEQYF
NA,TRBJ1-2,TRBV6-1,NA,TGTGCCAGCAAGTCTTGGGTAAACTATGGCTACACCTTC,CASKSWVNYGYTF
TRBD2,TRBJ2-3,TRBV10-3,NA,TGTGCCATCAGTGAAACTAGCGGGACGGCAGATACGCAGTATTTT,CAISETSGTADTQYF
NA,TRBJ2-7,TRBV29-1,NA,TGCAGCGTTGAGCAACCGCCGGGCTCCTACGAGCAGTACTTC,CSVEQPPGSYEQYF
NA,TRBJ1-1,TRBV11-2,NA,TGTGCCAGCAGCAATAGACAGATCTCCGCTGAAGCTTTCTTT,CASSNRQISAEAFF
NA,TRBJ1-2,TRBV6-5,NA,TGTGCCAGCAGTGCGCCGGGACTGCTAGGGGATGGCTACACCTTC,CASSAPGLLGDGYTF
NA,TRBJ2-7,TRBV27,NA,TGTGCCAGCAGTCTGACAATGGGTTATAGCTCCTACGAGCAGTACTTC,CASSLTMGYSSYEQYF
TRBD2,TRBJ2-7,TRBV11-2,NA,TGTGCCAGCAGCTTAATAGCACTAGCGGCATACGAGCAGTACTTC,CASSLIALAAYEQYF
TRBD2,TRBJ2-7,TRBV11-3,NA,TGTGCCAGCAGCGCACGGACTAGCGGGAGAGGTAACGAGCAGTACTTC,CASSARTSGRGNEQYF
NA,TRBJ2-7,TRBV4-3,NA,TGCGCCAGCAGCCAAGGGTTAGGTTACGAGCAGTACTTC,CASSQGLGYEQYF
TRBD2,TRBJ2-7,TRBV6-5,once,TGTGCCAGCAGTTACGAGAGTAGCGGGAGTCTCTACGAGCAGTACTTC,CASSYESSGSLYEQYF
NA,TRBJ1-1,TRBV6-5,NA,TGTGCCAGCAGTTTATACAGGGCGGGTGAAGCTTTCTTT,CASSLYRAGEAFF
NA,TRBJ1-1,TRBV7-9,NA,TGTGCCAGCAGCCCCGGGGTGAGCACTGAAGCTTTCTTT,CASSPGVSTEAFF
TRBD1,TRBJ2-7,TRBV27,NA,TGTGCCAGCAGTTTTCGGGACAGCTCCTACGAGCAGTACTTC,CASSFRDSSYEQYF
TRBD2,TRBJ2-3,TRBV7-2,NA,TGTGCCAGCAGCGACGGACTAGCGGGAGGCACAGATACGCAGTATTTT,CASSDGLAGGTDTQYF
TRBD1,TRBJ1-2,TRBV5-4,NA,TGTGCCAGCAGCTTGGACATCGGACAGGGCTCCGGCTACACCTTC,CASSLDIGQGSGYTF
NA,TRBJ2-7,TRBV5-6,NA,TGTGCCAGCAGCTCCGGGACGGCTTCCTACGAGCAGTACTTC,CASSSGTASYEQYF
TRBD2,TRBJ2-2,TRBV4-3,NA,TGCGCCAGCAGCCCACTAGCGGGAGACGTCCCGAGCACCGGGGAGCTGTTTTTT,CASSPLAGDVPSTGELFF
TRBD1,TRBJ1-2,TRBV5-4,NA,TGTGCCAGCAGCCACAGGGGAGGGAACTATGGCTACACCTTC,CASSHRGGNYGYTF
TRBD2,TRBJ2-1,TRBV4-1,NA,TGCGCCAGCAGCTCCTCTAGACTAGCGGGTTACAATGAGCAGTTCTTC,CASSSSRLAGYNEQFF
NA,TRBJ2-1,TRBV30,NA,TGTGCCTGGAGTATGACTCAGCATATCTACAATGAGCAGTTCTTC,CAWSMTQHIYNEQFF
NA,TRBJ2-3,TRBV30,NA,TGTGCCTGGAGGACGAACGCGGACTACACAGATACGCAGTATTTT,CAWRTNADYTDTQYF
NA,TRBJ1-5,TRBV28,NA,TGTGCCAGCAGGGAAGGCCGGGGGGGCAATCAGCCCCAGCATTTT,CASREGRGGNQPQHF